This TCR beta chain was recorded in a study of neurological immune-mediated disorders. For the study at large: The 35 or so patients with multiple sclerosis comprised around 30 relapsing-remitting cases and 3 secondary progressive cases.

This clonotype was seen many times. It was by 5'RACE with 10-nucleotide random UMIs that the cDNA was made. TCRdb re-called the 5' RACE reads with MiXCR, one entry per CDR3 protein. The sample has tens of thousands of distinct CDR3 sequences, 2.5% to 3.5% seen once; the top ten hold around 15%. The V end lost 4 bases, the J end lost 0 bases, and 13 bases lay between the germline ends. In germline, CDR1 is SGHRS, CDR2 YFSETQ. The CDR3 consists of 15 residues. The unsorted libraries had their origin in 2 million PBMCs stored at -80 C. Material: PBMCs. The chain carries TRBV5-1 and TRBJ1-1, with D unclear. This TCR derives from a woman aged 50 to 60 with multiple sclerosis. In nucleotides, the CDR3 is TGCGCCAGCAGCCGTTCTCCTAACATGAACACTGAAGCTTTCTTT. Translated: CASSRSPNMNTEAFF.